A single T cell receptor beta chain is shown here with its context. The data were obtained in a study of blood T cell repertoires in COVID-19. Study information: There were acute and convalescent COVID-19 samples, and they came from the United States, Italy and Spain. T cells, B-cell-depleted T cells, or PBMCs supplied cDNA or gDNA.

The CDR3 extends over 12 amino acids. J gave up 13 bases and V 3 bases, and 6 bases lay outside the gene matches. Germline V gene sequence: CDR1 SGHNT, CDR2 YENEEA. Some clones are missing from TCRdb's copy, which holds only in-frame ones; the method was immunoSEQ multiplex PCR. The sample has more than 45,000 clones; 70% to 90% are singletons. V is TRBV11-3 and J is TRBJ2-1; 7 bases fit TRBD1. This TCR derives from an older man with acute or convalescent COVID-19. The sequencing input was peripheral blood. In nucleotides, the CDR3 is TGTGCCAGCAGCTTCAAGGGGGCGGCCCAGTTCTTC. Its translation: CASSFKGAAQFF.